This paragraph covers one T cell receptor beta chain sequence. The data derive from a study of control samples from healthy donors and cancer patients. CDR1 and CDR2 (germline): SNHLY, FYNNEI. V lost 7 bases and J lost 2; bases outside the gene matches: 10. This CDR3 has 16 amino acids. Method: immunoSEQ multiplex PCR; TCRdb's copy keeps in-frame clones and lacks some. This table holds about 150,000 clones, about 93% found once. This clonotype was sampled from a woman in her 30s in good health. Sequenced material: blood. The chain couples TRBV2 to TRBJ2-4; 8 bases map to TRBD1. CDR3 region: CASTLDRGSTKNIQYF. CDR3 in DNA: TGTGCCAGCACCCTTGACAGGGGATCGACCAAAAACATTCAGTACTTC.